These 19 T cell receptor beta chains share one sample of origin, sequenced in a study of blood T cell repertoires in COVID-19. TCRdb's copy holds only in-frame clones and misses some; the assay was immunoSEQ multiplex PCR. The sample lists 100,000 to 120,000 clones, about 75% occurring once. Material: peripheral blood. The source is a woman in her seventies with acute or convalescent COVID-19.

This clone is a singleton in its sample. This chain uses TRBV6-4 with TRBJ1-6, with 9 bases that match TRBD1. V lost 4 bases and J lost 6; bases outside the gene matches: 4. In germline, CDR1 is MRHNA, CDR2 SNTAGT. The CDR3 spans 15 residues. The CDR3 DNA reads TGTGCCAGCAGTGCTGGGACAGGGCTTAATTCACCCCTCCACTTT. Amino acid sequence: CASSAGTGLNSPLHF.

The gene calls are TRBV19 and TRBJ1-4; possibly TRBD1 for D (5 bases). This CDR3 spans 13 amino acids. Germline V gene sequence: CDR1 LNHDA, CDR2 SQIVND (reference sequence). With 8 bases removed from V and 1 base from J, the gap between germline ends came to 8 bases. This CDR3 reads CASQRGTNEKLFF. CDR3 DNA sequence: TGTGCCAGTCAAAGGGGAACTAATGAAAAACTGTTTTTT.

The chain joins TRBV5-6 to TRBJ2-3; 9 nucleotides agree with TRBD2. J was trimmed by 2 bases and V by 4 bases; bases with no gene match: 5. The CDR3 is 15 amino acids. In germline, CDR1 is SGHDT, CDR2 YYEEEE. The CDR3 is CASSKAGGSTDTQYF. Written as DNA, the CDR3 is TGTGCCAGCAGCAAAGCGGGGGGATCCACAGATACGCAGTATTTT.

The V gene is TRBV30, the J gene TRBJ1-1, with no clear D. CDR1 is GTSNPN and CDR2 is SVGIG in the germline V gene (reference sequence). This CDR3 has 11 residues. This chain's CDR3 is CAGRRQFEAFF. CDR3 DNA: TGTGCTGGCCGGCGGCAATTTGAAGCTTTCTTT.

This chain connects TRBV6-6 to TRBJ2-5, with 7 nucleotides matching TRBD1. The CDR3 has 16 amino acids. Unmatched junction bases numbered 6, after V lost 2 bases and J lost 0 bases. CDR1 is MNHNY, CDR2 SVGAGI, per germline (reference sequence). The chain's CDR3 is CASSYRGQPHQETQYF. The CDR3 bases are TGTGCCAGCAGTTACAGGGGACAGCCTCACCAAGAGACCCAGTACTTC.

The chain has TRBV7-9 and TRBJ2-1, with 8 bases that match TRBD2. The CDR3 runs to 15 residues. V lost 4 bases to trimming and J lost 4 bases; unmatched junction nucleotides: 6. Per germline, CDR1 SEHNR and CDR2 FQNEAQ (reference sequence). This CDR3 is CASSSGLAGYNEQFF. The DNA of the CDR3 is TGTGCCAGCAGCTCGGGGCTAGCGGGTTACAATGAGCAGTTCTTC. Full variable domain (rest looked up from reference TRBV7-9 and TRBJ2-1): DTGVSQNPRHKITKRGQNVTFRCDPISEHNRLYWYRQTLGQGPEFLTYFQNEAQLEKSRLLSDRFSAERPKGSFSTLEIQRTEQGDSAMYLCASSSGLAGYNEQFFGPGTRLTVL.

J is TRBJ2-3 and V is TRBV7-9, with D possibly TRBD1 on 5 matching bases. With 3 bases removed from V and 2 bases from J, the gap between germline ends came to 9 bases. The CDR3 covers 14 residues. Germline CDR1 SEHNR, CDR2 FQNEAQ (reference sequence). CDR3 protein: CASSLQQDTDTQYF. As DNA, the CDR3 is TGTGCCAGCAGCTTGCAACAGGACACAGATACGCAGTATTTT.

The chain recombines TRBV18 with TRBJ1-1; the match to TRBD1 covers 9 bases. The germline V gene encodes CDR1 KGHSH and CDR2 LQKENI. The CDR3 loop spans 15 amino acids. The V segment lost 3 bases and the J segment 4 bases; nucleotides outside the gene matches: 6. CDR3 amino acids: CASSPTGTGFTEAFF. CDR3 sequence (DNA): TGTGCCAGCTCACCTACCGGGACAGGGTTCACTGAAGCTTTCTTT.

The chain has TRBV3-1 (or the pseudogene TRBV3-2) and TRBJ1-1; weak D call: TRBD1 (5 bases). CDR1 and CDR2 (germline): LGHDT, YNNKEL (reference sequence). This CDR3 spans 15 amino acids. Trimming left V 3 bases short and J 1 base short, with 12 bases between. The CDR3 spells CASSHELTGNTEAFF. The CDR3 region has the DNA TGTGCCAGCAGCCACGAATTAACAGGGAACACTGAAGCTTTCTTT.

This clone occurred once. Here the CDR3 DNA reads TGTGCCAGCAGCCAAAGGACAGGCGACACTGAAGCTTTCTTT. The encoded protein is CASSQRTGDTEAFF. The gene calls are TRBV7-8 and TRBJ1-1; 7 positions agree with TRBD1. This CDR3 spans 14 amino acids. Trimming removed 5 bases from V and 3 bases from J; junction bases left unmatched: 6. The V gene's germline CDR1 is SGHVS and CDR2 FQNEAQ.

This chain connects TRBV25-1 to TRBJ1-2, with TRBD1 matching 9 bases. Germline V gives CDR1 MGHDK, CDR2 SYGVNS. J lost 4 bases, V lost 7 bases, and 16 bases had no gene match. The CDR3 contains 17 residues. The CDR3 region is CASTGGQGGEKGYGYTF. The CDR3 nucleotides read TGTGCCAGCACGGGGGGACAGGGAGGGGAGAAGGGCTATGGCTACACCTTC.

The chain uses TRBV30 and TRBJ2-1, with 12 bases matching TRBD2. Germline CDR1 GTSNPN, CDR2 SVGIG (reference sequence). The V gene end was trimmed by 8 bases and the J gene end by 3 bases; junction bases not matched to a gene: 5. The CDR3 is made up of 14 amino acids. This chain's CDR3 is CARTSGGSYNEQFF. The CDR3, as DNA: TGTGCCCGAACTAGCGGGGGGAGCTACAATGAGCAGTTCTTC. Together with reference TRBV30 and TRBJ2-1, the CDR3 gives the full variable domain: SQTIHQWPATLVQPVGSPLSLECTVEGTSNPNLYWYRQAAGRGLQLLFYSVGIGQISSEVPQNLSASRPQDRQFILSSKKLLLSDSGFYLCARTSGGSYNEQFFGPGTRLTVL.

This clone was seen just once. V gene TRBV28 combines with J gene TRBJ1-1; D gene unclear. The CDR3 loop spans 15 amino acids. V shed 2 bases and J shed 4 bases, with 14 bases lying between them. Germline V gene sequence: CDR1 MDHEN, CDR2 SYDVKM. The CDR3 nucleotides read TGTGCCAGCAGTTTAACTATGGAATCGGGCACTGAAGCTTTCTTT. The encoded protein is CASSLTMESGTEAFF.

V usage is TRBV30 and J usage is TRBJ1-2; D remains ambiguous. The CDR3 loop spans 16 amino acids. Germline CDR1 GTSNPN, CDR2 SVGIG (reference sequence). V shed 0 bases and J shed 7 bases, with 21 bases lying between them. The CDR3 is CAWSVPSTGKLGGYTF. The DNA of the CDR3 is TGTGCCTGGAGTGTCCCCTCGACGGGGAAGTTGGGTGGCTACACCTTC. The variable domain in full, completed from reference TRBV30 and TRBJ1-2, reads SQTIHQWPATLVQPVGSPLSLECTVEGTSNPNLYWYRQAAGRGLQLLFYSVGIGQISSEVPQNLSASRPQDRQFILSSKKLLLSDSGFYLCAWSVPSTGKLGGYTFGSGTRLTVV.

The V call is TRBV10-1, the J call TRBJ2-3; TRBD2 matches at 7 bases. In germline, CDR1 is WNHNN, CDR2 SYGVQD (reference sequence). V was clipped by 0 bases and J by 3 bases; unmatched bases: 9. This CDR3 spans 17 amino acids. CDR3 nucleotides: TGCGCCAGCAGTGAGTCGAGGGCTAGCGGCCGGACAGATACGCAGTATTTT. It is translated as CASSESRASGRTDTQYF.

This chain connects TRBV7-9 to TRBJ2-7; 12 nucleotides match TRBD1. The CDR3 is made up of 19 amino acids. V lost 4 bases, J lost 0 bases, and 13 bases stayed unmatched. In germline, CDR1 is SEHNR, CDR2 FQNEAQ (reference sequence). Here the CDR3 DNA reads TGTGCCAGCAGCTCACCTGGGACAGGGGGCCGTACCTACTCCTACGAGCAGTACTTC. It specifies CASSSPGTGGRTYSYEQYF.

Written as DNA, the CDR3 is TGTGCCAGCAGTTTACAGATCTACGAGCAGTACTTC. This translates into CASSLQIYEQYF. The rearrangement uses TRBV12-3 or TRBV12-4 and TRBJ2-7; no definite D call. The CDR3 extends over 12 amino acids. V gave up 2 bases and J gave up 3 bases, with 5 bases separating them.

The V gene is TRBV14, the J gene TRBJ1-1; D uncertain. The germline V gene has CDR1 SGHDN and CDR2 FVKESK. CDR3 length: 14 residues. Trimming took 2 bases from V and 4 from J, leaving 11 bases between them. This CDR3 is CASSQKRESTEAFF. In nucleotides, the CDR3 is TGTGCCAGCAGCCAAAAGCGGGAGAGCACTGAAGCTTTCTTT.

V usage is TRBV5-1 and J usage is TRBJ1-1; weak D call: TRBD1 (6 bases). This CDR3 comprises 14 residues. Trimming stripped 6 bases from V and 1 base from J, with 13 bases between. Per germline, CDR1 SGHRS and CDR2 YFSETQ. The CDR3 here is CASTLGQWNTEAFF. The CDR3 DNA is TGCGCCAGCACCCTCGGACAGTGGAACACTGAAGCTTTCTTT.